Presented here are 30 T cell receptor beta chains from one specimen sequenced in a study of cytomegalovirus exposure and HLA in healthy donors. Use of 60 Vbeta and 13 Jbeta primers characterized the PCR. Sequencing was performed with immunoSEQ multiplex PCR; in TCRdb, only in-frame clones are kept and a portion is missing. This sample has approximately 210,000 clones, with 81% found just once. Sequencing input: PBMCs. These receptors were taken from a man between 18 and 35 years old in good health and CMV-seronegative.

With respect to this clone: Other DNA sequences in the same sample also yield this CDR3. This rearrangement joins TRBV7-2 to TRBJ2-7; TRBD2 aligns across 12 bases. Looked up from germline, CDR1 is SGHTA and CDR2 is FQGNSA. V lost 3 bases, J lost 4 bases, and 4 bases stayed unmatched. CDR3 size: 15 residues. CDR3 sequence reads: CASSFTSGGPYEQYF. In DNA form, the CDR3 reads TGTGCCAGCAGCTTCACTAGCGGGGGGCCATACGAGCAGTACTTC. Supplemented by reference TRBV7-2 and TRBJ2-7, the full variable domain reads GAGVSQSPSNKVTEKGKDVELRCDPISGHTALYWYRQSLGQGLEFLIYFQGNSAPDKSGLPSDRFSAERTGGSVSTLTIQRTQQEDSAVYLCASSFTSGGPYEQYFGPGTRLTVT.

As for this clone: A read error may account for a junction end that differs from germline. This chain links TRBV7-7 with TRBJ1-2; no clear D gene. This CDR3 is 15 amino acids long. CDR1 and CDR2 (germline): SSHAT, FNYEAQ (reference sequence). The CDR3 loop reads CASSPGLARNYGYTF. CDR3 DNA: TGTGCTAGCAGCCCCGGACTCGCCAGGAACTATGGCTACACCTTC.

The V gene is TRBV27, the J gene TRBJ1-1, with D maybe TRBD1 (5 bases). This CDR3 has 15 amino acids. The germline gives CDR1 MNHEY, CDR2 SMNVEV (reference sequence). The germline V and J ends were trimmed by 4 bases and 1 base, with 13 bases remaining between them. This CDR3 reads CASSSLPGGNTEAFF. The CDR3 DNA sequence: TGTGCCAGCAGTTCCCTCCCCGGGGGGAACACTGAAGCTTTCTTT.

The chain's CDR3 is CATSSAGALNYGYTF. In nucleotides, the CDR3 is TGTGCCACCAGCTCCGCGGGGGCGCTTAACTATGGCTACACCTTC. The rearrangement uses TRBV15 and TRBJ1-2; weak D call: TRBD1 (6 bases). V lost 5 bases to trimming and J lost 1 base, with 14 bases between them. CDR1 is LNHNV, CDR2 YYDKDF, per germline (reference sequence). This CDR3 region has 15 residues.

The chain is built from TRBV18 and TRBJ1-1; D is ambiguous. The CDR3 sequence is 14 residues long. With 2 bases removed from V and 5 bases from J, the gap between germline ends came to 12 bases. Germline loops: CDR1 KGHSH, CDR2 LQKENI. The CDR3 sequence: CASSPNSGQTEAFF. The CDR3 coding sequence is TGTGCCAGCTCACCAAATTCTGGGCAGACTGAAGCTTTCTTT.

The chain links TRBV19 to TRBJ2-7; D perhaps matches TRBD2 (6 bases). Deletions cut 5 bases from V and 2 bases from J, with 10 bases between. Looked up from germline, CDR1 is LNHDA and CDR2 is SQIVND (reference sequence). This CDR3 contains 13 residues. CDR3: CASSASGPYEQYF. The DNA of the CDR3 is TGTGCCAGTAGTGCGAGCGGGCCCTACGAGCAGTACTTC.

The chain combines TRBV7-8 with TRBJ2-3, with D possibly being TRBD2 (5 bases). The germline CDR1 and CDR2 sequences are SGHVS and FQNEAQ. The V gene lost 1 base and the J gene lost 9 bases, with 11 bases spanning the gap. This CDR3 contains 13 residues. The CDR3 region is CASSLVAGGTQYF. The CDR3 bases are TGTGCCAGCAGCTTAGTTGCGGGCGGGACGCAGTATTTT.

This clone appeared a few times. The chain links TRBV11-2 to TRBJ1-3, with 7 nucleotides matching TRBD1. CDR3 length equals 16 residues. V was clipped by 0 bases and J by 7 bases; unmatched bases: 9. CDR1 is SGHAT, CDR2 FQNNGV, per germline. Here the CDR3 reads CASSLEATGSHNTIYF. The CDR3 coding sequence is TGTGCCAGCAGCTTAGAAGCGACAGGGTCTCATAACACCATATATTTT.

This chain connects TRBV7-8 to TRBJ1-5, with a possible D match to TRBD1 (5 bases). CDR3 length: 16 amino acids. Germline V gene data show CDR1 as SGHVS and CDR2 as FQNEAQ. Trimming cost V 6 bases and J 0 bases, with 15 bases left between them. The CDR3 loop is CASSTGGGNSNQPQHF. DNA for the CDR3: TGTGCCAGCAGTACGGGCGGGGGTAATAGCAATCAGCCCCAGCATTTT.

The rearrangement links TRBV7-9 to TRBJ1-5; 8 positions agree with TRBD1. This CDR3 comprises 14 residues. V was clipped by 1 base and J by 8 bases; unmatched bases: 4. The germline gives CDR1 SEHNR, CDR2 FQNEAQ (reference sequence). The CDR3 DNA reads as TGTGCCAGCAGCTTAGTTGGACAGGGCAAGCCCCAGCATTTT. Amino acid sequence: CASSLVGQGKPQHF.

V and J are TRBV28 and TRBJ2-1, with TRBD2 matching over 10 bases. The CDR3 has 16 amino acids. V was pared by 6 bases and J by 2 bases, with 7 bases of the junction left unmatched. Germline V gives CDR1 MDHEN, CDR2 SYDVKM. The CDR3 region is CASSLGGTSAYNEQFF. The CDR3 DNA reads TGTGCCAGCAGCCTGGGGGGGACTAGCGCCTACAATGAGCAGTTCTTC.

The V gene is TRBV4-3, the J gene TRBJ2-1; D call uncertain. CDR1 is LGHNA, CDR2 YSLEER, per germline. Between the trimmed V and J ends, which lost 4 bases and 8 bases, there was a span of 15 bases. The CDR3 contains 14 residues. This CDR3 reads CASSPTNGFDEQFF. The CDR3 coding sequence is TGCGCCAGCAGCCCTACGAACGGGTTCGATGAGCAGTTCTTC.

The rearrangement uses TRBV7-8 and TRBJ2-4, with a weak D call TRBD2 (5 bases). Per the germline V gene, CDR1 is SGHVS and CDR2 is FQNEAQ. V lost 7 bases to trimming and J lost 0 bases, with 16 bases between them. The CDR3 consists of 16 residues. The CDR3 loop is CASTADGVLAKNIQYF. CDR3 sequence (DNA): TGTGCCAGCACCGCGGACGGGGTACTAGCCAAAAACATTCAGTACTTC.

J is TRBJ2-1 and V is TRBV4-2; TRBD2 might be the D (6 bases). Per germline, CDR1 LGHNA and CDR2 YNFKEQ. The CDR3 totals 16 residues. V dropped 0 bases and J dropped 10 bases, with 19 bases sitting between them. The CDR3 here is CASSQDPRGGAGEQFF. The DNA for the CDR3 is TGTGCCAGCAGCCAAGATCCTCGAGGTGGGGCGGGAGAGCAGTTCTTC.

This rearrangement joins TRBV19 to TRBJ2-1, with 7 bases fitting TRBD1. V was clipped by 6 bases and J by 2 bases; unmatched bases: 10. Germline CDR1 reads LNHDA; CDR2 reads SQIVND (reference sequence). This CDR3 has 16 amino acids. The CDR3 sequence: CASSLHRGLTYNEQFF. Here the CDR3 DNA reads TGTGCCAGTAGCCTACACAGGGGATTAACCTACAATGAGCAGTTCTTC.

This clone was found once. At the DNA level, this CDR3 is encoded by other sequences in the same sample as well. This chain joins TRBV2 and TRBJ2-1, with D unclear. V lost 8 bases, J lost 9 bases, and 17 bases lay in between. The CDR3 spans 13 residues. The V gene's germline CDR1 is SNHLY and CDR2 FYNNEI. The CDR3 coding sequence is TGTGCCAGCTACTCCTTACGAGGTGGTGAGCAGTTCTTC. The encoded protein is CASYSLRGGEQFF.

The J gene is TRBJ2-5, the V gene TRBV12-5; 12 bases fit TRBD2. V dropped 5 bases and J dropped 2; count of bases not matched to a gene: 3. The CDR3 consists of 15 residues. In germline, CDR1 is LGHNT, CDR2 FRNRAP. The CDR3 DNA reads TGTGCTAGTGGTATCGGGACTAGCGGGCAAGAGACCCAGTACTTC. It yields the protein CASGIGTSGQETQYF.

The chain couples TRBV7-2 to TRBJ2-1, with D possibly matching TRBD2 (6 bases). Germline V gene lookup returns CDR1 SGHTA and CDR2 FQGNSA. CDR3 length: 19 amino acids. The ends were cut back, 5 bases at V and 10 bases at J, with 33 bases in the middle. The CDR3 here is CASSHPGGAAESGLGEQFF. The CDR3 region has the DNA TGTGCCAGCAGCCATCCTGGAGGGGCAGCCGAAAGCGGTTTGGGCGAGCAGTTCTTC. Drawing the rest from reference TRBV7-2 and TRBJ2-1, the complete variable domain is GAGVSQSPSNKVTEKGKDVELRCDPISGHTALYWYRQSLGQGLEFLIYFQGNSAPDKSGLPSDRFSAERTGGSVSTLTIQRTQQEDSAVYLCASSHPGGAAESGLGEQFFGPGTRLTVL.

The rearrangement uses TRBV4-1 and TRBJ2-7; D is perhaps TRBD2 (5 bases). V was shortened by 6 bases and J by 6 bases, with 15 bases between the two germline ends. Germline CDR1 is MGHRA and CDR2 is YSYEKL. The CDR3 is 13 amino acids. The CDR3 sequence: CASRPGSRGEQYF. In nucleotides, the CDR3 is TGCGCCAGCAGACCCGGGTCCCGGGGCGAGCAGTACTTC.

The chain recombines TRBV7-9 with TRBJ1-4; possibly TRBD1 for D (5 bases). V shed 4 bases and J shed 7 bases, with 10 bases lying between them. The germline gives CDR1 SEHNR, CDR2 FQNEAQ (reference sequence). The CDR3 totals 13 residues. CDR3 bases: TGTGCCAGCAGCTGGAGGGGAGGTGAAAAACTGTTTTTT. This translates into CASSWRGGEKLFF.

V and J are TRBV27 and TRBJ1-1; D gene unclear. The CDR3 consists of 15 residues. The V end was cut by 7 bases, the J end by 1 base, with 16 bases between. From germline, CDR1 is MNHEY and CDR2 SMNVEV (reference sequence). CDR3 DNA: TGTGCCAGCACCCTAAGGACGAGCGGGAACACTGAAGCTTTCTTT. Translated: CASTLRTSGNTEAFF.

As for this clone: Relative to the germline gene, one junction end is altered; a read error may explain this. The genes are TRBV6-5 and TRBJ2-7, with TRBD2 identical over 7 bases. CDR1 is MNHEY and CDR2 is SVGAGI in the germline V gene. The CDR3 is made up of 15 amino acids. CDR3 DNA sequence: TGTGCAAGCAGATCCTTAAGCGGGGCGACCTACGAGCAGTACTTC. It specifies CASRSLSGATYEQYF.

This chain joins TRBV29-1 and TRBJ2-5, with D possibly being TRBD2 (7 bases). Trimming pared 0 bases from V and 9 bases from J, leaving 14 bases between. This CDR3 comprises 13 residues. Germline V gives CDR1 SQVTM, CDR2 ANQGSEA. The CDR3 is CSVEDVRGAAQYF. The CDR3, as DNA: TGCAGCGTTGAAGATGTTCGGGGGGCGGCCCAGTACTTC.

In this sample, this clone turned up a few times. The chain recombines TRBV7-2 with TRBJ2-5; 11 bases match TRBD2. V lost 2 bases and J lost 5; bases outside the gene matches: 7. The CDR3 runs to 16 residues. Germline CDR1 SGHTA, CDR2 FQGNSA. For the CDR3, the DNA is TGTGCCAGCAGCTTACAACTAGCGGGAGTAGGGGAGACCCAGTACTTC. Protein: CASSLQLAGVGETQYF.

This chain joins TRBV5-1 and TRBJ1-3, with no clear D. Germline-derived CDR1 and CDR2 are SGHRS and YFSETQ. The CDR3 length is 16 residues. V gave up 0 bases and J gave up 4 bases, with 14 bases separating them. As DNA, the CDR3 is TGCGCCAGCAGCTTGGCGTCCCGGGTAGAAGGAAACACCATATATTTT. Its translation: CASSLASRVEGNTIYF.

This rearrangement joins TRBV10-3 to TRBJ2-3; the match to TRBD1 covers 9 bases. CDR1 is ENHRY, CDR2 SYGVKD, per germline. Trimming removed 0 bases from V and 4 bases from J; junction bases left unmatched: 8. This CDR3 comprises 17 residues. The CDR3 nucleotides are TGTGCCATCAGTGAGTCAACAACCGGGACAGGGCCAGATACGCAGTATTTT. It yields the protein CAISESTTGTGPDTQYF.

This clone was observed a few times. Germline and junction disagree at one end, which may indicate a read error. V gene TRBV7-7 combines with J gene TRBJ2-5, with D possibly being TRBD1 (5 bases). The germline CDR1 and CDR2 sequences are SSHAT and FNYEAQ (reference sequence). The CDR3 extends over 15 amino acids. This chain's CDR3 is CASSLDSGREETQYF. CDR3 coding DNA: TGTGCTAGCAGCTTAGACTCGGGCAGGGAAGAGACCCAGTACTTC.

The J gene is TRBJ2-7, the V gene TRBV7-2, with 9 bases matching TRBD2. CDR3 length: 15 residues. With 2 bases clipped from V and 4 bases from J, the junction kept 6 bases outside the gene matches. The germline V gene encodes CDR1 SGHTA and CDR2 FQGNSA. The DNA for the CDR3 is TGTGCCAGCAGCTTAATAGCGGGGGATAAATACGAGCAGTACTTC. This codes for CASSLIAGDKYEQYF. Full variable domain (missing parts from reference TRBV7-2 and TRBJ2-7): GAGVSQSPSNKVTEKGKDVELRCDPISGHTALYWYRQSLGQGLEFLIYFQGNSAPDKSGLPSDRFSAERTGGSVSTLTIQRTQQEDSAVYLCASSLIAGDKYEQYFGPGTRLTVT.

The chain uses TRBV10-3 and TRBJ1-1; D is possibly TRBD1 (5 bases). V was cut by 11 bases and J by 0 bases, with 16 bases left in between. This CDR3 spans 14 amino acids. Germline V lookup: CDR1 ENHRY, CDR2 SYGVKD. The CDR3 sequence is CASRVGEMNTEAFF. Written as DNA, the CDR3 is TGTGCCTCCCGGGTAGGGGAAATGAACACTGAAGCTTTCTTT.

The chain employs TRBV21-1 and TRBJ1-1; the table's D call of TRBD1 was not tested on the DNA. TRBV21-1 is listed as a pseudogene. The CDR3 has 15 residues. This CDR3 is CASSPPDRHHTEAFF. The CDR3 DNA follows: TGTGCCAGCAGCCCCCCGGACAGGCACCACACTGAAGCTTTCTTT.